The 9 T cell receptor beta chains below all came from one sample that was sequenced in a study of OX40 agonist ivuxolimab in advanced cancers. TCRdb keeps only in-frame clones here, not all; method: immunoSEQ multiplex PCR. The sample records 75,000 to 100,000 clones, 86% being singletons. Sequencing used CD4+ or CD8+ T cells sorted from blood, obtained in a trial of the OX40 agonist ivuxolimab. These receptors were taken from an adult with an advanced solid tumor such as melanoma, head and neck, liver or kidney cancer.

This sequence joins TRBV5-6 and TRBJ1-1; no clear D. Germline CDR1 reads SGHDT; CDR2 reads YYEEEE. Trimming took 4 bases from V and 0 from J, leaving 7 bases between them. The CDR3 contains 13 residues. DNA of the CDR3: TGTGCCAGCAGCAACGGATTGAACACTGAAGCTTTCTTT. It translates to CASSNGLNTEAFF.

The J gene is TRBJ2-1, the V gene TRBV7-9; 9 positions match TRBD1. CDR3 length: 15 amino acids. The V gene's germline CDR1 is SEHNR and CDR2 FQNEAQ (reference sequence). Trimming took 1 base from V and 8 from J; bases not matched to a gene: 6. The CDR3 nucleotides are TGTGCCAGCAGCTTAGTACAGGGGGCAAAAGATGAGCAGTTCTTC. Residues: CASSLVQGAKDEQFF.

The chain links TRBV7-6 to TRBJ2-7; 10 bases line up with TRBD2. This CDR3 is 18 amino acids long. Germline CDR1 reads SGHVS; CDR2 reads FNYEAQ. The V gene end was trimmed by 1 base and the J gene end by 4 bases; junction bases not matched to a gene: 13. The CDR3 DNA reads as TGTGCCAGCAGCTTAGGGGTGCTAGCGGGAGCCTCACAGTACGAGCAGTACTTC. Protein: CASSLGVLAGASQYEQYF.

The CDR3 loop is CASSLGVQGQSNQPQHF. For the CDR3, the DNA is TGTGCCAGCAGCTTAGGTGTTCAGGGACAGAGCAATCAGCCCCAGCATTTT. The chain recombines TRBV7-8 with TRBJ1-5, with 7 bases aligning to TRBD1. The CDR3 sequence is 17 residues long. Germline loops: CDR1 SGHVS, CDR2 FQNEAQ. Trimming took 1 base from V and 1 from J; bases not matched to a gene: 7.

The chain joins TRBV5-1 to TRBJ2-5; possibly TRBD2 for D (5 bases). Germline V gene sequence: CDR1 SGHRS, CDR2 YFSETQ. CDR3 length: 13 residues. V gave up 0 bases and J gave up 5 bases, with 8 bases separating them. This CDR3 is CASSLARRETQYF. In DNA, the CDR3 is TGCGCCAGCAGCTTGGCCCGGAGGGAGACCCAGTACTTC.

The rearrangement joins TRBV6-1 to TRBJ2-1; D gene unclear. The CDR3 spans 12 residues. Trimming cost V 8 bases and J 3 bases, with 8 bases left between them. Germline lookup yields CDR1 MNHNS and CDR2 SASEGT. In DNA form, the CDR3 reads TGTGCCAGCTCTGGGATCTACAATGAGCAGTTCTTC. Translating it yields CASSGIYNEQFF.

This rearrangement joins TRBV28 to TRBJ2-1; 9 nucleotides align to TRBD2. The CDR3 covers 16 residues. Trimming cost V 3 bases and J 4 bases; bases outside gene matches: 7. CDR1 MDHEN and CDR2 SYDVKM come from the germline V gene. This chain's CDR3 is CASSFRAGGLYNEQFF. The DNA of the CDR3 is TGTGCCAGCAGTTTTCGGGCGGGAGGGCTTTACAATGAGCAGTTCTTC.

Many counts were recorded for this clone. The rearrangement joins TRBV2 to TRBJ1-2, with D perhaps matching TRBD1 (5 bases). Germline CDR1 is SNHLY and CDR2 is FYNNEI. V gave up 4 bases and J gave up 7 bases, with 19 bases separating them. The CDR3 contains 15 residues. The CDR3 bases are TGTGCCAGCAGTGCGATCGGAGGGGCCTCTGTTGGCTACACCTTC. Translated: CASSAIGGASVGYTF.

The chain joins TRBV5-4 to TRBJ1-2; 9 positions agree with TRBD1. Germline V lookup: CDR1 SGHNT, CDR2 YYREEE (reference sequence). With 6 bases clipped from V and 3 bases from J, the junction kept 9 bases outside the gene matches. The CDR3 sequence is 15 residues long. This chain's CDR3 is CASKGGQGLDYGYTF. CDR3 nucleotide sequence: TGTGCCAGCAAAGGGGGACAGGGACTTGACTATGGCTACACCTTC.